This TCR beta chain was documented in a study of blood T cell repertoires in COVID-19. The table came from immunoSEQ multiplex PCR; TCRdb's copy has only in-frame clones and leaves some out. Altogether about 190,000 clones are present, roughly 82% being singletons, with the ten largest covering 7.8%. Germline V gives CDR1 LNHDA, CDR2 SQIVND (reference sequence). Deletions cut 2 bases from V and 0 bases from J, with 8 bases between. This CDR3 contains 15 residues. The source of this sequence is a woman in her sixties or seventies with COVID-19, enrolled during active disease. Sequencing input: peripheral blood. The genes are TRBV19 and TRBJ2-4; perhaps TRBD2 as D (5 bases). The CDR3 here is CASSISGSAKNIQYF. CDR3 coding DNA: TGTGCCAGTAGTATATCGGGGTCAGCCAAAAACATTCAGTACTTC. Together with reference TRBV19 and TRBJ2-4, the CDR3 gives the full variable domain: DGGITQSPKYLFRKEGQNVTLSCEQNLNHDAMYWYRQDPGQGLRLIYYSQIVNDFQKGDIAEGYSVSREKKESFPLTVTSAQKNPTAFYLCASSISGSAKNIQYFGAGTRLSVL.